This TCR beta chain appears in the sequencing data of a study of CD8+ T cells in alopecia areata. Study details: Each day, treated patients took oral tofacitinib twice, at 5 to 10 mg per dose.

This clone appeared a few times. What it binds is not known. As the sequencing template, cDNA was produced by extracting RNA and reverse transcribing it. This table comes from immunoSEQ multiplex PCR, and its TCRdb copy is limited to in-frame clones, with some not included. The data contain 150,000 to 200,000 clones, roughly 53% of them seen just once; the ten biggest clones take up 10% to 15%. Findings and limits, study-wide: The link between baseline CD8+ expansion and response remains uncertain with one nonresponder. Lesional tissue from the scalp (especially in alopecia totalis/universalis) showed higher clonality than normal scalp.

Noted treatment: oral pan-JAK inhibitor, 5-10 mg twice daily. Germline-derived CDR1 and CDR2 are GTSNPN and SVGIG (reference sequence). This CDR3 is built from 11 residues. V shed 3 bases and J shed 5 bases, with 7 bases lying between them. V and J are TRBV30 and TRBJ2-5, with D hard to call. This sequence originates from a human donor with alopecia areata. Source: CD8+ T cells sorted from blood, taken at week 24, from a patient treated with tofacitinib. CDR3 region: CAWRDIETQYF. CDR3 DNA sequence: TGTGCCTGGAGGGATATCGAGACCCAGTACTTC.